This entry describes one TCR beta chain. The CDR3 has 12 residues. Germline CDR1 and CDR2: MNHEY and SVGAGI. V shed 7 bases, J shed 7 bases, and the junction held 4 bases outside the gene matches. This sample is part of a study of blood T cell repertoires in COVID-19. About the research overall: The samples span acute and convalescent COVID-19 from the United States, Italy and Spain. Sample material is recorded as cDNA or gDNA derived from T cells, B-cell-depleted T cells, or PBMCs.

As originally analysed: Estimated nucleated cell counts came from reference gene primer amplification. Using immunoSEQ multiplex PCR, the repertoire was profiled, and TCRdb retains in-frame clones only, with some absent. V and J calls plus clone size are reproduced from that table; the DNA served to infer D and trimming. The sample records about 380,000 clones, roughly 89% being singletons. Material for sequencing was peripheral blood. The receptor comes from a man between 18 and 35 years old with active or convalescent COVID-19. J is TRBJ1-5 and V is TRBV6-5, with 7 bases lining up with TRBD1. The CDR3 spells CASMTGQQPQHF. The CDR3 DNA follows: TGTGCCAGCATGACAGGGCAGCAGCCCCAGCATTTT.